This TCR beta chain was identified during a study of blood T cell repertoires in COVID-19. About the study: T cells, B-cell-depleted T cells, or PBMCs supplied cDNA or gDNA.

The data were produced by immunoSEQ multiplex PCR, yet TCRdb's version contains in-frame clones alone and is incomplete. This table holds some 48,000 clones, about 92% found once. The CDR3 spans 15 residues. V gave up 5 bases and J gave up 2 bases; unmatched junction bases: 5. Per the germline V gene, CDR1 is SGHNT and CDR2 is YENEEA. V is TRBV11-3 and J is TRBJ2-1; 8 bases match TRBD1. Sequencing was done on a sample of peripheral blood. The sequence came from an elderly woman with acute or convalescent COVID-19. The CDR3 nucleotides read TGTGCCAGCAGCAGGACAGGGAGTACCTACAATGAGCAGTTCTTC. Translation: CASSRTGSTYNEQFF.